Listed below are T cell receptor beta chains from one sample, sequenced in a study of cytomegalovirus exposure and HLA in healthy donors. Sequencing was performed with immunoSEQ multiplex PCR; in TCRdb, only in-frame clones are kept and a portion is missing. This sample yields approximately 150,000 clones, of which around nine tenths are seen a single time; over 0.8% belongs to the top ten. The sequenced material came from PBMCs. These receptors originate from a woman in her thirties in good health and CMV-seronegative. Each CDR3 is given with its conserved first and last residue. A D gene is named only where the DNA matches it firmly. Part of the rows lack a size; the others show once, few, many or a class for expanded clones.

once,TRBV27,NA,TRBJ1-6,TGTGCCAGCAGTTTCATCGACAGTTCTAATTCCCCCCTCCACTTT,CASSFIDSSNSPLHF
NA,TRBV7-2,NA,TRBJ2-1,TGTGCCAGCAGCCCCCCCGGGACAAGATACAATGAGCAGTTCTTC,CASSPPGTRYNEQFF
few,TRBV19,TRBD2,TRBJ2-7,TGTGCCAGTAGTAGAGAAGCGGGGCCTGCTCGCGAGCAGTACTTC,CASSREAGPAREQYF
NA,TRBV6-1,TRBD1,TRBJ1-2,TGTGCCAGCAGGGACAGGGCAATGTATGGCTACACCTTC,CASRDRAMYGYTF
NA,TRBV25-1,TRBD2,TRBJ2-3,TGTGCCAGCAGCGGGAGGGCTAGCGGGAGCACAGATACGCAGTATTTT,CASSGRASGSTDTQYF
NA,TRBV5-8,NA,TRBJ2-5,TGTGCCAGCAGCTCACGCTGGGGCGGTGAGACCCAGTACTTC,CASSSRWGGETQYF
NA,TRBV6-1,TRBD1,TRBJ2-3,TGTGCCAGCAGTGGCCGGGACAGGGGAACAGATACGCAGTATTTT,CASSGRDRGTDTQYF
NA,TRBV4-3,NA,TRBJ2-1,TGCGCCAGCAGCCAAGAGGGGCGGGGGCAGCTCGGTGAGCAGTTCTTC,CASSQEGRGQLGEQFF
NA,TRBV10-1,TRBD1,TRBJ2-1,TGCGCCAGCAGCCGTCCCGGGACAGGGTTGGATGAGCAGTTCTTC,CASSRPGTGLDEQFF
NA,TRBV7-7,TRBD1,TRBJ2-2,TGTGCCAGCAGCTTAGGGGCGTCCGGGACAGCGAACACCGGGGAGCTGTTTTTT,CASSLGASGTANTGELFF
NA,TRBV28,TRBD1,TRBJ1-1,TGTGCCAGCAGCCCTGGGACAGTAAGAGGCACTGAAGCTTTCTTT,CASSPGTVRGTEAFF
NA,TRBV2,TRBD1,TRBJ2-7,TGTGCCAGCAACATAATCCGGACAGGGGGGTCCGAGCAGTACTTC,CASNIIRTGGSEQYF
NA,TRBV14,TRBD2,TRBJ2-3,TGTGCCAGCAGCTCTCCGGGACTAGGGGCTAGCACAGATACGCAGTATTTT,CASSSPGLGASTDTQYF
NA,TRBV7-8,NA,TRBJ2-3,TGTGCCAGCAGCTTAAGCGCCAGGGGCGATACGCAGTATTTT,CASSLSARGDTQYF
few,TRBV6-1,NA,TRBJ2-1,TGTGCCAGCAGTGAAGGACAGCTTACTTACAATGAGCAGTTCTTC,CASSEGQLTYNEQFF
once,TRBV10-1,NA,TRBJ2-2,TGCGCCAGCAGTGTTCGGGTCGGCGGGGAGCTGTTTTTT,CASSVRVGGELFF
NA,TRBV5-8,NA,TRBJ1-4,TGTGCCAGCAGCTTGGAATTGCAGGGCCAAAAACTGTTTTTT,CASSLELQGQKLFF
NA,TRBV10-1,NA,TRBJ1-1,TGCGCCAGCAGTTTTCTACCATACCTCTCCTCTGAAGCTTTCTTT,CASSFLPYLSSEAFF
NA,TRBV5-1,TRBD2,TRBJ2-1,TGCGCCAGCAGCCGGGTAGCGGGAGGGCCAAATGAGCAGTTCTTC,CASSRVAGGPNEQFF
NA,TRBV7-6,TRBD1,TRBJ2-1,TGTGCCAGCAGCCGCAGGGACAGGCAGGGTAATGAGCAGTTCTTC,CASSRRDRQGNEQFF
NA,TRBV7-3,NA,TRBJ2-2,TGTGCCAGCAGCTTATCCCCTACCGGGGAGCTGTTTTTT,CASSLSPTGELFF
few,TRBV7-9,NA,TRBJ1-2,TGTGCCAGCAGCCCCGGAGGAGGCTATGGCTACACCTTC,CASSPGGGYGYTF
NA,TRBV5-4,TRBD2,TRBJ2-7,TGTGCCAGCAGCTTTCTTAGCGGGAGTGGTAGCGAGCAGTACTTC,CASSFLSGSGSEQYF
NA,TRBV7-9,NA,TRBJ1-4,TGTGCCAGCAGATCCCAGGGACCGGGAGATGAAAAACTGTTTTTT,CASRSQGPGDEKLFF
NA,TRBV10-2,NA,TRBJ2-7,TGCGCCACTAGCAATCCGGCCTACGAGCAGTACTTC,CATSNPAYEQYF
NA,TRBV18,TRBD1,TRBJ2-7,TGTGCCAGCTCACCACCAGGGGGCGGCTCCTACGAGCAGTACTTC,CASSPPGGGSYEQYF
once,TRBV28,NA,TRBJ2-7,TGTGCCAGCACCCCGCTGGACAGCTCCTACGAGCAGTACTTC,CASTPLDSSYEQYF
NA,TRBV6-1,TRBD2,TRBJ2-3,TGTGCCAGCAGTGTGGCGGGGGGAACAGATACGCAGTATTTT,CASSVAGGTDTQYF
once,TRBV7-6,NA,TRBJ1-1,TGTGCCAGCAGCTTAGAGGCGGAAAGAGACACTGAAGCTTTCTTT,CASSLEAERDTEAFF
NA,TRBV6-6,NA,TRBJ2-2,TGTGCCAGCAGCGGGAAGAACACCGGGGAGCTGTTTTTT,CASSGKNTGELFF
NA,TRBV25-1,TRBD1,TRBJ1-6,TGTGCCAGCGCACTCGGGACAGGGAGCCCAGGGAATTCACCCCTCCACTTT,CASALGTGSPGNSPLHF
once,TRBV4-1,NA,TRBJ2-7,TGCGCCAGCAGCCAAGAAGGGCTAGCTGACTACGAGCAGTACTTC,CASSQEGLADYEQYF
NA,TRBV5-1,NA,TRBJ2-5,TGCGCCAGCAGCTTGTCGGGGTCGAGCGTTCAAGAGACCCAGTACTTC,CASSLSGSSVQETQYF
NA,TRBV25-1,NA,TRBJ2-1,TGTGCCAGCAGTCTTCACAATGAGCAGTTCTTC,CASSLHNEQFF
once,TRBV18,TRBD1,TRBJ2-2,TGTGCCAGCTCATTCACAGGGGGAACCGGGGAGCTGTTTTTT,CASSFTGGTGELFF
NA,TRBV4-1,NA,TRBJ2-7,TGCGCCAGCAGCCAAGTATGGACTAACTCCTACGAGCAGTACTTC,CASSQVWTNSYEQYF
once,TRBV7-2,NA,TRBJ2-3,TGTGCCAGCAGCTTAGCCAGGGTGTCGCAGTATTTT,CASSLARVSQYF
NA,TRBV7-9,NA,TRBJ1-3,TGTGCCAGCAGCCGACAAGTTTCTGGAAACACCATATATTTT,CASSRQVSGNTIYF
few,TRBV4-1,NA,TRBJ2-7,TGCGCCAGCAGCCAGCCGACACACTCCTACGAGCAGTACTTC,CASSQPTHSYEQYF
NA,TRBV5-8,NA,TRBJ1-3,TGTGCCAGCAGTCAAGGACCCTCAGGGTCTGGAAACACCATATATTTT,CASSQGPSGSGNTIYF
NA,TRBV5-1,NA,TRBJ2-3,TGCGCCAGCAGCCTCGACGGGTCGAACACAGATACGCAGTATTTT,CASSLDGSNTDTQYF
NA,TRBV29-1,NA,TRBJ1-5,TGCAGCGCTCTGATCCGGGGGGAAGATAGCAATCAGCCCCAGCATTTT,CSALIRGEDSNQPQHF
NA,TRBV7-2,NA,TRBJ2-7,TGTGCCAGCAGCTGGGACACCTTCTACGAGCAGTACTTC,CASSWDTFYEQYF
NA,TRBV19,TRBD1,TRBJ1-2,TGTGCCAGTAGTACCAGGGACAGGGGTCGTGGTGGCTACACCTTC,CASSTRDRGRGGYTF
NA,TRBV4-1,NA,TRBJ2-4,TGCGCCAGCAGCCAAGAACCACCCCCAGACAGGCAGAACATTCAGTACTTC,CASSQEPPPDRQNIQYF
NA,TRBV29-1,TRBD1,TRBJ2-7,TGCAGCCCCCCGGGACAGGCCTACGAGCAGTACTTC,CSPPGQAYEQYF
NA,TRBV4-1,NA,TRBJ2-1,TGCGCCAGCAGCCAACTTCAATATGTAGACAATGAGCAGTTCTTC,CASSQLQYVDNEQFF
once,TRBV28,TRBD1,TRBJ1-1,TGTGCCAGCAGTGACAGGGGGCAGGTTGAAGCTTTCTTT,CASSDRGQVEAFF
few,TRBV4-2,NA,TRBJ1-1,TGTGCCAGCATCCCCGGACGGGGAATGAACACTGAAGCTTTCTTT,CASIPGRGMNTEAFF
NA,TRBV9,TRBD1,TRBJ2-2,TGTGCCAGCAGCGTAGGAGGGGGCGGCGGCACCGGGGAGCTGTTTTTT,CASSVGGGGGTGELFF
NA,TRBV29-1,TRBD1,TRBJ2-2,TGCAGCGTTCGACAGGGTATGGACACCGGGGAGCTGTTTTTT,CSVRQGMDTGELFF